The 8 T cell receptor beta chains in this list originate from one sample, sequenced in a study of Graves' ophthalmopathy and Graves' hyperthyroidism. Researchers took RNA transcripts and amplified TCR beta CDR3 regions from them. After a first-round RT-PCR with HTBI primers, a second-round multiplex PCR was run. TCRdb used MiXCR to reprocess the multiplex PCR reads, holding one entry per CDR3 protein. The sample lists approximately 700,000 distinct CDR3 sequences; just over 40% were seen once. The sequenced sample was peripheral blood. These receptors originate from an adult man with Graves' ophthalmopathy.

The chain carries TRBV30 and TRBJ1-4, with 7 bases matching TRBD1. The CDR3 sequence is 13 residues long. Per the germline V gene, CDR1 is GTSNPN and CDR2 is SVGIG (reference sequence). V shed 5 bases, J shed 3 bases, and the junction held 3 bases outside the gene matches. CDR3 sequence (DNA): TGTGCCTGGCGAACAGGGGCTAATGAAAAACTGTTTTTT. It is translated as CAWRTGANEKLFF.

This clonotype was counted ten times or more. The rearrangement uses TRBV6-5 and TRBJ2-7; TRBD1 agrees at 9 bases. CDR1 and CDR2 from the germline V gene are MNHEY and SVGAGI. After removal of 0 bases from V and 3 bases from J, the junction contained 0 bases not matched to a gene. This CDR3 comprises 14 residues. DNA of the CDR3: TGTGCCAGCAGTTACTCGGACAGGGGCTACGAGCAGTACTTC. It translates to CASSYSDRGYEQYF.

V gene TRBV10-3 combines with J gene TRBJ2-6; D gene ambiguous. The CDR3 covers 15 residues. V dropped 3 bases and J dropped 1 base, with 7 bases sitting between them. The germline CDR1 and CDR2 sequences are ENHRY and SYGVKD. As DNA, the CDR3 is TGTGCCATCAGTGAAGGTTTTTCTGGGGCCAACGTCCTGACTTTC. This sequence encodes CAISEGFSGANVLTF.

This clonotype was seen at least ten times. The chain combines TRBV10-3 with TRBJ1-1; 10 nucleotides agree with TRBD1. The CDR3 loop spans 14 amino acids. J lost 5 bases, V lost 6 bases, and 6 bases had no gene match. Germline V lookup: CDR1 ENHRY, CDR2 SYGVKD. Here the CDR3 reads CAIRTGGLDTEAFF. The CDR3 DNA reads as TGTGCCATCAGGACAGGGGGCCTGGATACTGAAGCTTTCTTT.

The chain carries TRBV7-8 and TRBJ2-5; a possible D gene is TRBD1 (5 bases). The CDR3 consists of 17 residues. With 5 bases removed from V and 1 base from J, the gap between germline ends came to 20 bases. Per the germline V gene, CDR1 is SGHVS and CDR2 is FQNEAQ. The CDR3, as DNA: TGTGCCAGCAGCCCCACGACAGCTGGAGATGGCCAAGAGACCCAGTACTTC. Translated: CASSPTTAGDGQETQYF. The complete variable domain, with remaining parts taken from reference TRBV7-8 and TRBJ2-5, reads GAGVSQSPRYKVAKRGQDVALRCDPISGHVSLFWYQQALGQGPEFLTYFQNEAQLDKSGLPSDRFFAERPEGSVSTLKIQRTQQEDSAVYLCASSPTTAGDGQETQYFGPGTRLLVL.

This clonotype was detected many times. This sequence joins TRBV7-3 and TRBJ2-7, with a possible D match to TRBD1 (5 bases). The CDR3 runs to 15 residues. Trimming left V 5 bases short and J 5 bases short, with 19 bases between. Germline V gene data show CDR1 as SGHTA and CDR2 as FQGTGA. The CDR3: CASSLGPPRQHEQYF. The CDR3 nucleotides are TGTGCCAGCAGCCTTGGCCCTCCCCGACAGCACGAGCAGTACTTC.

A few counts support this clonotype. At one boundary the junction diverges from the germline segment, which might be a read error. The V gene is TRBV10-3, the J gene TRBJ1-6; D possibly corresponds to TRBD1 (6 bases). Germline V lookup: CDR1 ENHRY, CDR2 SYGVKD. The CDR3 is made up of 16 amino acids. The CDR3: CASSADRGSYNSPLHF. The CDR3 coding sequence is TGTGCCAGCAGTGCGGACAGAGGCTCCTATAATTCACCCCTCCACTTT.

This clonotype was detected a few times. V usage is TRBV6-6 and J usage is TRBJ1-1; TRBD1 is a possible D gene (5 bases). This CDR3 spans 14 amino acids. Germline CDR1 and CDR2: MNHNY and SVGAGI (reference sequence). Trimming took off 2 bases at V and 6 bases at J, with 13 bases between the two ends. CDR3 sequence (DNA): TGTGCCAGCAGTTACAGCCAGACAGCCCCTGAAGCTTTCTTT. It translates to CASSYSQTAPEAFF.